This T cell receptor beta chain was retrieved from a study of CD8+ T cells in alopecia areata. Turning to the study itself: The authors scored treated patients' severity by affected scalp percentage. Study outcomes and limitations: Higher clonality was seen in lesional scalp than in normal scalp, especially in alopecia totalis/universalis. Having one nonresponder leaves uncertain how baseline CD8+ expansion relates to response.

Following extraction, RNA underwent reverse transcription to cDNA, which served as the sequencing template. Produced via immunoSEQ multiplex PCR; TCRdb's table is partial and in-frame only. The table shows some 150,000 clones, with around 82% occurring only once. Germline CDR1 SQVTM, CDR2 ANQGSEA. V dropped 4 bases and J dropped 5 bases, with 15 bases sitting between them. The CDR3 runs 13 residues. Treatment in this sample: oral pan-JAK inhibitor, 5-10 mg twice daily. As to this clone: Its antigen is not known.

The rearrangement uses TRBV29-1 and TRBJ2-7; TRBD1 or TRBD2 may be the D gene (5 bases each). This TCR came from a human donor with alopecia areata. The input for sequencing was CD8+ T cells sorted from blood, taken at week 4, from a patient treated with tofacitinib. The CDR3 loop reads CSVGVGVMNEQYF. Here the CDR3 DNA reads TGCAGCGTTGGGGTGGGGGTAATGAACGAGCAGTACTTC.